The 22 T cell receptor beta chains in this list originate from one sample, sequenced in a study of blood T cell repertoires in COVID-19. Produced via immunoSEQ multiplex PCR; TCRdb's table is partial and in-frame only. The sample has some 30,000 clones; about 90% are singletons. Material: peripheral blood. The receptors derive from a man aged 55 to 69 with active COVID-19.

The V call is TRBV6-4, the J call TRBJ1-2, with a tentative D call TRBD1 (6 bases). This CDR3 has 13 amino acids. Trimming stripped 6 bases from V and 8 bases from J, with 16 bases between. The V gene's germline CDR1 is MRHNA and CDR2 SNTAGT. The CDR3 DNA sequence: TGTGCCAGCAGCCCCGAGACGGGGGGCGGCTACACCTTC. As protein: CASSPETGGGYTF.

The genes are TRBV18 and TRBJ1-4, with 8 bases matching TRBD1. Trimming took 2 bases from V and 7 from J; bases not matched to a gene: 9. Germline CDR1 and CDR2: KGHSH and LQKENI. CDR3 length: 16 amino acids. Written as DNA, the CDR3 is TGTGCCAGCTCACCAGGACAGGGTTTATCGGTTGAAAAACTGTTTTTT. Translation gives CASSPGQGLSVEKLFF.

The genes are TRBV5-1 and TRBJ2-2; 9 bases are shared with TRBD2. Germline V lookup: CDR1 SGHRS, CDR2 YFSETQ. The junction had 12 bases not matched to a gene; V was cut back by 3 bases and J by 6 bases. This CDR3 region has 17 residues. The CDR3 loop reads CASSSLVRGGYSGELFF. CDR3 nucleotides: TGCGCCAGCAGCTCCCTGGTGCGGGGGGGCTATTCCGGGGAGCTGTTTTTT.

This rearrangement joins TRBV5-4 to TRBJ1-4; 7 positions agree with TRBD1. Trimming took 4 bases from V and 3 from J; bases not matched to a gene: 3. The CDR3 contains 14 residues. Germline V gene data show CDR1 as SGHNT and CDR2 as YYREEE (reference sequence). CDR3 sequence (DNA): TGTGCCAGCAGCGAGGGACAGCCTAATGAAAAACTGTTTTTT. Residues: CASSEGQPNEKLFF.

The CDR3 DNA is TGTGCCAGCAGCTGGGGGCGCAATCAGCCCCAGCATTTT. It yields the protein CASSWGRNQPQHF. The rearrangement links TRBV2 to TRBJ1-5, with a tentative D call TRBD1 (6 bases). V lost 6 bases and J 2 bases, leaving 8 bases between the germline ends. CDR1 is SNHLY and CDR2 is FYNNEI in the germline V gene. There are 13 residues in the CDR3.

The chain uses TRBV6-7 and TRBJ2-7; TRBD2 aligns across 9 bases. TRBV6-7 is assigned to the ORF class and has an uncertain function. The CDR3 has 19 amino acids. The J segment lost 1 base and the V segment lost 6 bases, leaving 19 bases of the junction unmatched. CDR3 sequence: CASSHPGVAGALISYEQYF. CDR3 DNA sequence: TGTGCCAGCAGCCACCCCGGAGTAGCGGGGGCCCTAATTTCCTACGAGCAGTACTTC.

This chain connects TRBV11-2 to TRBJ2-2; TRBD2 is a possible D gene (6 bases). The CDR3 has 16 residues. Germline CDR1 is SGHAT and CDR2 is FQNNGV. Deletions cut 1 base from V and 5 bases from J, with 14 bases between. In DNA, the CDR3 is TGTGCCAGCAGCTTAGTTGGAGGGACTCGAACCGGGGAGCTGTTTTTT. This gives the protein CASSLVGGTRTGELFF.

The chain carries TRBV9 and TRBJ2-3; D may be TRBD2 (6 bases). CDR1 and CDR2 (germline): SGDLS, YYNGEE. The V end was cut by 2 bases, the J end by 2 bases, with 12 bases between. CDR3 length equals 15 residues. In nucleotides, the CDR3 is TGTGCCAGCAGCGTTCCCCGCGGGGCCACAGATACGCAGTATTTT. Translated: CASSVPRGATDTQYF.

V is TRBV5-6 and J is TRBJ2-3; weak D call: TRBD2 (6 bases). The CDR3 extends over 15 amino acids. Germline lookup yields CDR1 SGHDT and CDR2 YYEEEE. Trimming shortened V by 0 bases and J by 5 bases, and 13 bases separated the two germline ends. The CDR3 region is CASSLVGTPEDTQYF. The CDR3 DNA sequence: TGTGCCAGCAGCTTGGTTGGGACTCCCGAAGATACGCAGTATTTT.

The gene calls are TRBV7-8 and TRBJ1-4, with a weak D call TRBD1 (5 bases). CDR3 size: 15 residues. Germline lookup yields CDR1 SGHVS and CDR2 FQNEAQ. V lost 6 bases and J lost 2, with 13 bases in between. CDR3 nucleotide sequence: TGTGCCAGCAGAGCCTCCGGGGGTACTAATGAAAAACTGTTTTTT. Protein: CASRASGGTNEKLFF. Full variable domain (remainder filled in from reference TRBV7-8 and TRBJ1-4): GAGVSQSPRYKVAKRGQDVALRCDPISGHVSLFWYQQALGQGPEFLTYFQNEAQLDKSGLPSDRFFAERPEGSVSTLKIQRTQQEDSAVYLCASRASGGTNEKLFFGSGTQLSVL.

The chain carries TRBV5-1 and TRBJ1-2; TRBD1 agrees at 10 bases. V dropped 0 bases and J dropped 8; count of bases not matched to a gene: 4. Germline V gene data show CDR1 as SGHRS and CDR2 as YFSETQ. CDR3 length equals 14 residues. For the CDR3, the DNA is TGCGCCAGCAGCTTGGTGGGGACAGGGGAAGGCTACACCTTC. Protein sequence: CASSLVGTGEGYTF.

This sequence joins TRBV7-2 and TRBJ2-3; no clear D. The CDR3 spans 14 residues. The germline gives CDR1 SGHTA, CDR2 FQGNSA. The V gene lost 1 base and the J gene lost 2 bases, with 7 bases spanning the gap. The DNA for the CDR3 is TGTGCCAGCAGCTTAGGCGCTATCACAGATACGCAGTATTTT. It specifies CASSLGAITDTQYF. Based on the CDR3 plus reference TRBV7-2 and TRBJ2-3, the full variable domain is GAGVSQSPSNKVTEKGKDVELRCDPISGHTALYWYRQSLGQGLEFLIYFQGNSAPDKSGLPSDRFSAERTGGSVSTLTIQRTQQEDSAVYLCASSLGAITDTQYFGPGTRLTVL.

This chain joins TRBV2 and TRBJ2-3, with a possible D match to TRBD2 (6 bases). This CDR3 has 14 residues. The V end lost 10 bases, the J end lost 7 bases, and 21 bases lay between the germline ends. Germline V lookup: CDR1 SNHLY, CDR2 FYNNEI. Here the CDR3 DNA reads TGTGCCAAAACCGGGGACTCTCTCACGCATACGCAGTATTTT. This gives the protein CAKTGDSLTHTQYF.

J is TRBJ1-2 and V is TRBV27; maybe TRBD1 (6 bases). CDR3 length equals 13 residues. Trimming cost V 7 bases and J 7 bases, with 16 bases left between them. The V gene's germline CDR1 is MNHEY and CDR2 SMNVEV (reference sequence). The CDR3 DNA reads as TGTGCCAGCATGACCTACAGGGAGGGTGGCTACACCTTC. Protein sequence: CASMTYREGGYTF.

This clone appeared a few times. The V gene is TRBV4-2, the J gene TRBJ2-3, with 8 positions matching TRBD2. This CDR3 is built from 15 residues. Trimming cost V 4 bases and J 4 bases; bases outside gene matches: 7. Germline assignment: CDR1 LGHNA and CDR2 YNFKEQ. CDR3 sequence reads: CASSLTGGAPDTQYF. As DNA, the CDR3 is TGTGCCAGCAGCCTCACCGGGGGGGCCCCAGATACGCAGTATTTT.

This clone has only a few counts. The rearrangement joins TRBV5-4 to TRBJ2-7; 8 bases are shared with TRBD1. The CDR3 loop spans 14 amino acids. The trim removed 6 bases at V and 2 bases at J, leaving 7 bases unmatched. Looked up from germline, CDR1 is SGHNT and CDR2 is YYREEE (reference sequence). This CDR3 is CASKPDRAAYEQYF. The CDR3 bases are TGTGCCAGCAAACCGGACAGGGCTGCCTACGAGCAGTACTTC. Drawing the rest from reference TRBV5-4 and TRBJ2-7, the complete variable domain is ETGVTQSPTHLIKTRGQQVTLRCSSQSGHNTVSWYQQALGQGPQFIFQYYREEENGRGNFPPRFSGLQFPNYSSELNVNALELDDSALYLCASKPDRAAYEQYFGPGTRLTVT.

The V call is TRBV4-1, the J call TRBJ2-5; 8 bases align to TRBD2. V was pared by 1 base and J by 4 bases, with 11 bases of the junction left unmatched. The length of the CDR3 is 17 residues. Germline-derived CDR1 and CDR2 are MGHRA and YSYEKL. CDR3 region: CASSQGRGGNLGETQYF. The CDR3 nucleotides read TGCGCCAGCAGCCAAGGTCGGGGGGGGAACTTGGGAGAGACCCAGTACTTC.

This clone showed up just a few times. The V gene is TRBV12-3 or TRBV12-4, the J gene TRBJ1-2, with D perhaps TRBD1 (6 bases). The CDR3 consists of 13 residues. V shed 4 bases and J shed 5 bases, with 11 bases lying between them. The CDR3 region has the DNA TGTGCCAGCAGTTCACGGACAGTATATGGCTACACCTTC. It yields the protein CASSSRTVYGYTF.

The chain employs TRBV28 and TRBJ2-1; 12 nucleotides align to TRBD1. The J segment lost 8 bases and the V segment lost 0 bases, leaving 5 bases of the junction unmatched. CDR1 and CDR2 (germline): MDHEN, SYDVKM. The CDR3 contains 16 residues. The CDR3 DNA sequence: TGTGCCAGCAGTTTATGGGGACAGGGGGCGAGGGATGAGCAGTTCTTC. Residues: CASSLWGQGARDEQFF.

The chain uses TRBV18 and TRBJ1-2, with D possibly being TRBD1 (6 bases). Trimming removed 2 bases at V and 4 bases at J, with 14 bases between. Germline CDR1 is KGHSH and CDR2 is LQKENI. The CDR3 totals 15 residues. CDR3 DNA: TGTGCCAGCTCACCAGGGGCAGGGGCCCCCTATGGCTACACCTTC. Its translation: CASSPGAGAPYGYTF.

As DNA, the CDR3 is TGTGCCAGCAGCTTAGCTGTGTATGAAAAACTGTTTTTT. It yields the protein CASSLAVYEKLFF. The V gene is TRBV11-2, the J gene TRBJ1-4; D is uncertain. This CDR3 spans 13 amino acids. The V and J ends lost 1 base and 6 bases respectively, with 6 bases between them. Germline assignment: CDR1 SGHAT and CDR2 FQNNGV.

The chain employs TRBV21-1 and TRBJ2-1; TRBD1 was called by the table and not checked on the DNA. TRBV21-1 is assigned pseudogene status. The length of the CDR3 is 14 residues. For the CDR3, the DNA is TGTGCCAGCAGCAACCCAGGGGGTATGGGTGAGCAGTTCTTC. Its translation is CASSNPGGMGEQFF.